This TCR beta chain was captured in a study of T cell responses to AZD1222 COVID-19 vaccine. Notes on this clone: As yet, its antigen is unknown.

TCRdb's table, derived via immunoSEQ multiplex PCR, lists solely in-frame clones and lacks some. The data contain 90,000 to 120,000 clones, roughly 87% of them singletons. General study results and limits: Reportedly, close to half of spike-specific TCRs are directed against unmutated variant regions.

Germline V lookup: CDR1 MNHNS, CDR2 SASEGT. The CDR3 consists of 17 residues. Trimming removed 4 bases at V and 0 bases at J, with 16 bases between. This chain connects TRBV6-1 to TRBJ1-3; D unresolved. The TCR was taken from an adult who received the AZD1222 COVID-19 vaccine. Sequenced material: peripheral blood, taken 28 days after the second AZD1222 dose. The DNA for the CDR3 is TGTGCCAGCAGTGGAAATGGGGAGCGTAGCTCTGGAAACACCATATATTTT. Protein sequence: CASSGNGERSSGNTIYF.